These 19 T cell receptor beta chains were all obtained from the same sample, sequenced in a study of blood T cell repertoires in COVID-19. Measured with immunoSEQ multiplex PCR; TCRdb has only the in-frame clones, and not every one. The sample holds 310,000 or so clones, roughly nine tenths seen once. Sequencing was carried out using peripheral blood. The source of these receptors is a woman in her 30s with COVID-19, enrolled during active disease.

V and J are TRBV6-4 and TRBJ2-1; D may be TRBD1 (6 bases). Per the germline V gene, CDR1 is MRHNA and CDR2 is SNTAGT. Between the trimmed V and J ends, which lost 0 bases and 3 bases, there was a span of 9 bases. This CDR3 has 15 residues. CDR3 sequence: CASSDSGGDYNEQFF. The CDR3 DNA reads as TGTGCCAGCAGTGACTCAGGGGGAGACTACAATGAGCAGTTCTTC.

The rearrangement links TRBV19 to TRBJ1-2; no definite D call. Trimming shortened V by 3 bases and J by 3 bases, and 8 bases separated the two germline ends. This CDR3 contains 13 residues. Per germline, CDR1 LNHDA and CDR2 SQIVND (reference sequence). In DNA, the CDR3 is TGTGCCAGTAGTATTCTAGACTACTATGGCTACACCTTC. It is translated as CASSILDYYGYTF.

This clone was seen a single time. The chain carries TRBV19 and TRBJ1-2, with TRBD1 matching over 9 bases. The CDR3 is 14 residues long. V shed 7 bases and J 4 bases; nucleotides not matched to a gene: 7. CDR1 and CDR2 from the germline V gene are LNHDA and SQIVND (reference sequence). In nucleotides, the CDR3 is TGTGCCAGTAACCCCGGACAGGGGTTCTATGGCTACACCTTC. Translating gives CASNPGQGFYGYTF.

The chain recombines TRBV6-2 or TRBV6-3 with TRBJ1-1; D unresolved. Germline CDR1 reads MNHEY; CDR2 reads SVGEGT. The CDR3 is 16 residues long. Between the trimmed V and J ends, which lost 4 bases and 4 bases, there was a span of 19 bases. The CDR3 nucleotides are TGTGCCAGCAGTTTTGACCTCGGGAGCTTGGTCACTGAAGCTTTCTTT. It codes for CASSFDLGSLVTEAFF.

This clone has a single count. The rearrangement joins TRBV19 to TRBJ2-1; 9 nucleotides agree with TRBD2. CDR1 is LNHDA and CDR2 is SQIVND in the germline V gene (reference sequence). The V gene end was trimmed by 6 bases and the J gene end by 7 bases; junction bases not matched to a gene: 13. There are 16 residues in the CDR3. The CDR3 here is CASRQRGSGSGNEQFF. Here the CDR3 DNA reads TGTGCCAGTAGACAAAGGGGTAGCGGGAGTGGGAATGAGCAGTTCTTC.

The V gene is TRBV3-1 (or the pseudogene TRBV3-2), the J gene TRBJ2-5; 7 bases map to TRBD1. After removal of 5 bases from V and 5 bases from J, the junction contained 5 bases not matched to a gene. This CDR3 is 13 amino acids long. Germline CDR1 LGHDT, CDR2 YNNKEL (reference sequence). CDR3: CASSDRAWETQYF. The CDR3, as DNA: TGTGCCAGCAGCGACAGGGCATGGGAGACCCAGTACTTC.

The chain carries TRBV27 and TRBJ2-7; 8 bases are shared with TRBD1. The CDR3 runs to 15 residues. CDR1 and CDR2 (germline): MNHEY, SMNVEV (reference sequence). After removal of 1 base from V and 5 bases from J, the junction contained 7 bases not matched to a gene. The CDR3 bases are TGTGCCAGCAGTTTATTCAGGACAGGGACAAACGAGCAGTACTTC. Protein: CASSLFRTGTNEQYF.

In DNA form, the CDR3 reads TGTGCCAGCAGTCAAGGGACAAGCCGCTCTGGAAACACCATATATTTT. Translated, it gives CASSQGTSRSGNTIYF. This chain connects TRBV6-1 to TRBJ1-3; D possibly corresponds to TRBD1 (6 bases). The CDR3 length is 16 residues. V lost 5 bases and J 0 bases, leaving 14 bases between the germline ends. From germline, CDR1 is MNHNS and CDR2 SASEGT.

The CDR3: CASREGAKETQYF. Written as DNA, the CDR3 is TGTGCCAGCAGAGAGGGGGCGAAAGAGACCCAGTACTTC. The gene calls are TRBV6-6 and TRBJ2-5; TRBD1 aligns across 7 bases. The CDR3 extends over 13 amino acids. V was pared by 6 bases and J by 3 bases, with 4 bases of the junction left unmatched. The V gene's germline CDR1 is MNHNY and CDR2 SVGAGI (reference sequence).

This chain links TRBV5-8 with TRBJ1-5; D is unresolved. Germline V gene lookup returns CDR1 SGHTS and CDR2 YDEGEE. CDR3 length: 16 amino acids. V was clipped by 4 bases and J by 0 bases, with 14 bases between them. The CDR3 region is CASSIGEVRSNQPQHF. CDR3 DNA sequence: TGTGCCAGCAGCATCGGGGAGGTGCGTAGCAATCAGCCCCAGCATTTT. Variable domain in full (rest from reference TRBV5-8 and TRBJ1-5): EAGVTQSPTHLIKTRGQQATLRCSPISGHTSVYWYQQALGLGLQFLLWYDEGEERNRGNFPPRFSGRQFPNYSSELNVNALELEDSALYLCASSIGEVRSNQPQHFGDGTRLSIL.

The gene calls are TRBV30 and TRBJ1-4; TRBD1 might be the D (5 bases). Germline V gene data show CDR1 as GTSNPN and CDR2 as SVGIG (reference sequence). The germline V and J ends were trimmed by 2 bases and 2 bases, with 9 bases remaining between them. This CDR3 region has 14 residues. The CDR3 reads CAWSLGATNEKLFF. The CDR3 DNA reads TGTGCCTGGAGTCTAGGGGCCACTAATGAAAAACTGTTTTTT.

The V call is TRBV28, the J call TRBJ2-7; the match to TRBD2 covers 10 bases. The trim removed 4 bases at V and 2 bases at J, leaving 5 bases unmatched. This CDR3 is 15 amino acids long. Looked up from germline, CDR1 is MDHEN and CDR2 is SYDVKM. The CDR3: CASSSGLANTYEQYF. The CDR3 region has the DNA TGTGCCAGCAGTTCGGGACTAGCGAATACCTACGAGCAGTACTTC.

The chain joins TRBV19 to TRBJ2-2; D remains unclear. The CDR3 has 14 residues. Germline V lookup: CDR1 LNHDA, CDR2 SQIVND (reference sequence). V lost 4 bases and J 5 bases, leaving 11 bases between the germline ends. The CDR3 DNA is TGTGCCAGTAGTACGACATTTCAGACCGGGGAGCTGTTTTTT. This gives the protein CASSTTFQTGELFF.

This clone was seen only a few times. The chain combines TRBV19 with TRBJ2-3; 7 bases agree with TRBD1. After removal of 3 bases from V and 2 bases from J, the junction contained 8 bases not matched to a gene. The CDR3 is 16 amino acids. The V gene's germline CDR1 is LNHDA and CDR2 SQIVND (reference sequence). The CDR3 protein is CASSMLQGRYTDTQYF. CDR3 in DNA: TGTGCCAGTAGTATGTTACAGGGGCGGTACACAGATACGCAGTATTTT.

The chain links TRBV14 to TRBJ2-1; 7 nucleotides line up with TRBD1. V shed 5 bases and J 5 bases; nucleotides not matched to a gene: 6. The CDR3 is 14 amino acids. CDR1 SGHDN and CDR2 FVKESK come from the germline V gene. The chain's CDR3 is CASSSPGQHNEQFF. CDR3 DNA: TGTGCCAGCAGCTCACCGGGACAGCACAATGAGCAGTTCTTC.

The chain links TRBV5-6 to TRBJ2-1, with 8 bases identical to TRBD2. Germline trimming cut 0 bases from V and 8 bases from J; bases unmatched to any gene: 7. Germline-derived CDR1 and CDR2 are SGHDT and YYEEEE. The CDR3 totals 15 residues. CDR3 sequence reads: CASSLEGSGGHEQFF. DNA of the CDR3: TGTGCCAGCAGCTTGGAAGGGAGCGGGGGCCATGAGCAGTTCTTC.

This clone appeared once. J is TRBJ1-2 and V is TRBV30; D not resolved. Germline lookup yields CDR1 GTSNPN and CDR2 SVGIG (reference sequence). The CDR3 consists of 13 residues. The V and J ends lost 7 bases and 8 bases respectively, with 20 bases between them. The DNA of the CDR3 is TGTGCCTACGAGCGACTAGCGGGAGGCGGCTACACCTTC. Translation: CAYERLAGGGYTF.

The CDR3 is CASTGRGTGELFF. The DNA for the CDR3 is TGTGCCAGCACCGGACGGGGCACCGGGGAGCTGTTTTTT. This rearrangement joins TRBV11-2 to TRBJ2-2; possible D gene TRBD2, 5 bases. In germline, CDR1 is SGHAT, CDR2 FQNNGV. V lost 7 bases and J 4 bases, leaving 10 bases between the germline ends. The CDR3 has 13 residues.

The chain uses TRBV3-1 (or the pseudogene TRBV3-2) and TRBJ2-3; D ambiguous. The CDR3 spans 14 residues. CDR1 and CDR2 from the germline V gene are LGHDT and YNNKEL (reference sequence). V dropped 3 bases and J dropped 0 bases, with 7 bases sitting between them. In DNA form, the CDR3 reads TGTGCCAGCAGCCAGATGACTAGCACAGATACGCAGTATTTT. It specifies CASSQMTSTDTQYF.